The next 14 T cell receptor beta chains were all read from a single sample in a study of cytomegalovirus exposure and HLA in healthy donors. PCR employed 60 Vbeta and 13 Jbeta primers. TCRdb keeps only in-frame clones here, not all; method: immunoSEQ multiplex PCR. Of some 100,000 clones listed, around three quarters are singletons. The material sequenced was PBMCs. Every receptor here comes from a man aged 50-59 years in good health and CMV-seropositive.

This clone has only one observation. The V call is TRBV27, the J call TRBJ2-3; no definite D call. The CDR3 spans 13 residues. V was shortened by 4 bases and J by 4 bases, with 9 bases between the two germline ends. CDR1 is MNHEY, CDR2 SMNVEV, per germline (reference sequence). Here the CDR3 DNA reads TGTGCCAGCAGTTCCCAGATATCAGATACGCAGTATTTT. Translated, it gives CASSSQISDTQYF.

This clone was seen a handful of times. The J gene is TRBJ2-6, the V gene TRBV9, with 8 bases aligning to TRBD1. The CDR3 runs 18 residues. V lost 2 bases to trimming and J lost 0 bases; unmatched junction nucleotides: 7. The germline V gene encodes CDR1 SGDLS and CDR2 YYNGEE. The chain's CDR3 is CASSVTGGHASGANVLTF. CDR3 nucleotides: TGTGCCAGCAGCGTCACAGGGGGACACGCCTCTGGGGCCAACGTCCTGACTTTC.

The chain recombines TRBV10-1 with TRBJ1-6; 10 bases are a match to TRBD1. This CDR3 spans 14 amino acids. Germline CDR1 WNHNN, CDR2 SYGVQD (reference sequence). V shed 10 bases and J 8 bases; nucleotides not matched to a gene: 8. The CDR3 sequence: CATQSGTGDSPLHF. DNA of the CDR3: TGCGCCACCCAGAGCGGGACAGGGGATTCACCCCTCCACTTT.

This rearrangement joins TRBV6-4 to TRBJ1-6, with D perhaps matching TRBD1 (6 bases). CDR1 and CDR2 from the germline V gene are MRHNA and SNTAGT. The CDR3 is made up of 13 amino acids. V gave up 3 bases and J gave up 9 bases, with 9 bases separating them. The CDR3 DNA reads as TGTGCCAGCAGTGAACAGGGCAGTTCACCCCTCCACTTT. This gives the protein CASSEQGSSPLHF.

CDR3 bases: TGTGCCAGCAGCCAACGCGGTCCGTTCACAGATACGCAGTATTTT. Its protein is CASSQRGPFTDTQYF. The V gene is TRBV14, the J gene TRBJ2-3; D gene uncertain. The CDR3 runs 15 residues. The germline CDR1 and CDR2 sequences are SGHDN and FVKESK. The V end was cut by 2 bases, the J end by 2 bases, with 11 bases between.

The rearrangement uses TRBV19 and TRBJ2-7; 10 bases align to TRBD1. The germline CDR1 and CDR2 sequences are LNHDA and SQIVND (reference sequence). The CDR3 extends over 15 amino acids. V shed 3 bases and J 7 bases; nucleotides not matched to a gene: 9. The CDR3 DNA is TGTGCCAGTAGTATCGCCGGGACAGGGGCGCGAGAGCAGTACTTC. Amino acids: CASSIAGTGAREQYF.

A remark on this clone: The sample carries other DNA sequences with the same CDR3. V usage is TRBV5-6 and J usage is TRBJ2-7, with D possibly being TRBD2 (6 bases). The CDR3 has 11 residues. The V end lost 1 base, the J end lost 7 bases, and 6 bases lay between the germline ends. The germline CDR1 and CDR2 sequences are SGHDT and YYEEEE. Here the CDR3 reads CASSLRGEQYF. The CDR3 coding sequence is TGTGCCAGCAGCTTGCGGGGGGAGCAGTACTTC.

This clone has just one count. The chain couples TRBV7-9 to TRBJ2-1; D gene unclear. The CDR3 contains 14 residues. Trimming cost V 4 bases and J 4 bases, with 11 bases left between them. Per the germline V gene, CDR1 is SEHNR and CDR2 is FQNEAQ (reference sequence). The CDR3 nucleotides are TGTGCCAGCAGCTCGGTGAATAGTTACAATGAGCAGTTCTTC. Translation: CASSSVNSYNEQFF.

This chain uses TRBV6-6 with TRBJ2-7; 9 nucleotides line up with TRBD1. This CDR3 comprises 14 residues. CDR1 and CDR2 from the germline V gene are MNHNY and SVGAGI (reference sequence). The trim removed 4 bases at V and 2 bases at J, leaving 3 bases unmatched. CDR3 residues: CASSLGQGTYEQYF. CDR3 DNA sequence: TGTGCCAGCAGTTTGGGACAGGGCACCTACGAGCAGTACTTC.

The rearrangement links TRBV2 to TRBJ1-4; the match to TRBD1 covers 7 bases. CDR1 is SNHLY, CDR2 FYNNEI, per germline. V lost 5 bases and J lost 2; bases outside the gene matches: 11. This CDR3 region has 17 residues. CDR3 DNA: TGTGCCAGCAGTTGGGACAGCCATCCCGGGACTAATGAAAAACTGTTTTTT. It yields the protein CASSWDSHPGTNEKLFF.

The CDR3 bases are TGTGCCAGCAGTGCACCGGGACAGGAGGGTCAGCCCCAGCATTTT. It is translated as CASSAPGQEGQPQHF. V usage is TRBV2 and J usage is TRBJ1-5, with 8 bases lining up with TRBD1. This CDR3 comprises 15 residues. Germline-derived CDR1 and CDR2 are SNHLY and FYNNEI. The trim removed 4 bases at V and 6 bases at J, leaving 8 bases unmatched.

This clone was recorded only once. The V and J genes are TRBV5-1 and TRBJ1-2; 8 nucleotides match TRBD1. CDR3 length: 15 amino acids. The trim removed 0 bases at V and 2 bases at J, leaving 3 bases unmatched. Germline CDR1 is SGHRS and CDR2 is YFSETQ. The CDR3 region is CASSLGDRNNYGYTF. CDR3 in DNA: TGCGCCAGCAGCTTGGGGGACAGGAACAACTATGGCTACACCTTC.

This clone was seen only a few times. The CDR3: CASSYTTAGTQYF. CDR3 DNA sequence: TGTGCCAGCAGCTACACGACAGCCGGGACCCAGTACTTC. The V call is TRBV6-5, the J call TRBJ2-5; the D gene is possibly TRBD1 (5 bases). V lost 6 bases to trimming and J lost 7 bases, with 15 bases between them. The CDR3 length is 13 residues. The germline V gene has CDR1 MNHEY and CDR2 SVGAGI.

This chain links TRBV5-1 with TRBJ1-2; D ambiguous. The CDR3 length is 15 residues. Per the germline V gene, CDR1 is SGHRS and CDR2 is YFSETQ. V lost 0 bases, J lost 2 bases, and 11 bases lay in between. CDR3 residues: CASSLAADTNYGYTF. CDR3 in DNA: TGCGCCAGCAGCTTGGCCGCAGACACGAACTATGGCTACACCTTC.